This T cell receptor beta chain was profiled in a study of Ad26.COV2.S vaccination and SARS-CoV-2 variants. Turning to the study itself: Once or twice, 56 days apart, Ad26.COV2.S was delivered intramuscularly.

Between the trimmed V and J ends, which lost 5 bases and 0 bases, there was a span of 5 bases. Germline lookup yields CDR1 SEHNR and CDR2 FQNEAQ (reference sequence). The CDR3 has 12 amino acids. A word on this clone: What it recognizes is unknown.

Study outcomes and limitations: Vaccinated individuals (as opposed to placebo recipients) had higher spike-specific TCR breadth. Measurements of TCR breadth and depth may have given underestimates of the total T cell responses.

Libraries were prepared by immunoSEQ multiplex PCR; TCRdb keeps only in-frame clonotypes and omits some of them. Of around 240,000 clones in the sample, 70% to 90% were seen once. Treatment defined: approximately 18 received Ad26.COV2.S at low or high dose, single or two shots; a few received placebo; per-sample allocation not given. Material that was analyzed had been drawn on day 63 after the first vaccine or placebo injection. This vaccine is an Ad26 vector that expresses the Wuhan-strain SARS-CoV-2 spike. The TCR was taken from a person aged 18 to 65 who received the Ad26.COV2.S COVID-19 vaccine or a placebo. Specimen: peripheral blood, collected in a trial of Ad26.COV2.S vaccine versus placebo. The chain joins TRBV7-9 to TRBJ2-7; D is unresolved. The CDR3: CASSPSSYEQYF. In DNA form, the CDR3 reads TGTGCCAGCAGCCCCAGCTCCTACGAGCAGTACTTC.